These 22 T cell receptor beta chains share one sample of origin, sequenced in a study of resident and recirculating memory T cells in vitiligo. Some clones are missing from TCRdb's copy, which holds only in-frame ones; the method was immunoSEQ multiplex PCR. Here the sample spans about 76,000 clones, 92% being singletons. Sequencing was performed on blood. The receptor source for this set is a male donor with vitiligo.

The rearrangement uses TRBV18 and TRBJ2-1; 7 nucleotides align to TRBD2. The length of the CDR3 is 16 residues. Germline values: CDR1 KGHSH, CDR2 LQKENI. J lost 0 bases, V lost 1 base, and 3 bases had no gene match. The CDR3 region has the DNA TGTGCCAGCTCACCACAACTAGCGTCCTCCTACAATGAGCAGTTCTTC. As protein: CASSPQLASSYNEQFF.

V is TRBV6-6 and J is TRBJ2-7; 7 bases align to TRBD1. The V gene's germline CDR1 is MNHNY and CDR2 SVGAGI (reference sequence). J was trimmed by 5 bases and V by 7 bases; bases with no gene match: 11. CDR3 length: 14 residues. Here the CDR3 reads CASTNRRGLDEQYF. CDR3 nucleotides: TGTGCCAGCACCAACCGCAGGGGGTTGGACGAGCAGTACTTC.

CDR3 sequence reads: CASSWGTGGLGETQYF. The CDR3 DNA sequence: TGTGCCAGCAGCTGGGGGACAGGGGGTCTAGGGGAGACCCAGTACTTC. The V gene is TRBV5-6, the J gene TRBJ2-5; 11 bases match TRBD1. Germline V gene data show CDR1 as SGHDT and CDR2 as YYEEEE. This CDR3 has 16 residues. Losses at the gene ends were 3 bases for V and 5 bases for J; bases not matched to a gene: 9.

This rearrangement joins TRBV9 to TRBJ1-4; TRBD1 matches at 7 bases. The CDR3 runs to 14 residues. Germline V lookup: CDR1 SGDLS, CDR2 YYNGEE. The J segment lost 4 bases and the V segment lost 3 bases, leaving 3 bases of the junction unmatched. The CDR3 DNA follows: TGTGCCAGCAGCGAAGACAGGGTTAATGAAAAACTGTTTTTT. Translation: CASSEDRVNEKLFF.

The chain's CDR3 is CASSPRRPPGLAGGLEQFF. The DNA for the CDR3 is TGTGCCAGCAGCCCCCGTAGGCCCCCGGGACTAGCGGGAGGGTTAGAGCAGTTCTTC. The gene calls are TRBV9 and TRBJ2-1; the match to TRBD2 covers 16 bases. Germline assignment: CDR1 SGDLS and CDR2 YYNGEE. V trimming: 4 bases; J trimming: 10 bases; junction bases outside the gene matches: 17. The CDR3 sequence is 19 residues long.

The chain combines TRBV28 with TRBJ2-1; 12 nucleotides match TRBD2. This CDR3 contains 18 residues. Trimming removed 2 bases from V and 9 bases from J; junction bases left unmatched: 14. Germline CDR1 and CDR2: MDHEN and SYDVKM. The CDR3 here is CASSLLILTSGRIVEQFF. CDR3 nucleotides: TGTGCCAGCAGTTTACTCATCCTGACTAGCGGGAGAATAGTTGAGCAGTTCTTC.

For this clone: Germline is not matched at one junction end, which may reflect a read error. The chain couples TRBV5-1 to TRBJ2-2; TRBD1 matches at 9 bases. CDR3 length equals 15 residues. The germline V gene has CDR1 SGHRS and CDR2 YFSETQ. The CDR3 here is CAGSLQGAFTGELFF. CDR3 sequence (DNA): TGCGCCGGCAGCTTACAGGGGGCGTTCACCGGGGAGCTGTTTTTT. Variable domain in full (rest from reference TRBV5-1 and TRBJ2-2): KAGVTQTPRYLIKTRGQQVTLSCSPISGHRSVSWYQQTPGQGLQFLFEYFSETQRNKGNFPGRFSGRQFSNSRSEMNVSTLELGDSALYLCAGSLQGAFTGELFFGEGSRLTVL.

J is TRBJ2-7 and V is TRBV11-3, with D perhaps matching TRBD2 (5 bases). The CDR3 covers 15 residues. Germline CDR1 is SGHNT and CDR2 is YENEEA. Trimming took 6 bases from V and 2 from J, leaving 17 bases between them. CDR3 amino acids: CASSFRGYAAYEQYF. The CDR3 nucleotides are TGTGCCAGCAGTTTTAGAGGGTACGCAGCCTACGAGCAGTACTTC.

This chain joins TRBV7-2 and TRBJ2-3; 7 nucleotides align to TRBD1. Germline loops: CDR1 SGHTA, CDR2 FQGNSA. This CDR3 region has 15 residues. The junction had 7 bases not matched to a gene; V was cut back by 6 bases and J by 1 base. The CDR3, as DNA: TGTGCCAGCAGGCCGCCGGGACAGCGCACAGATACGCAGTATTTT. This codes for CASRPPGQRTDTQYF. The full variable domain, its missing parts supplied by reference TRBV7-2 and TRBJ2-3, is GAGVSQSPSNKVTEKGKDVELRCDPISGHTALYWYRQSLGQGLEFLIYFQGNSAPDKSGLPSDRFSAERTGGSVSTLTIQRTQQEDSAVYLCASRPPGQRTDTQYFGPGTRLTVL.

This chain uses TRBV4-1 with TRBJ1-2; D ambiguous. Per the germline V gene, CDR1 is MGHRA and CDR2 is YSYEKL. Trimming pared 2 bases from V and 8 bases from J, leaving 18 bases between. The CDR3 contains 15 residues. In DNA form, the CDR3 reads TGCGCCAGCAGCCAATACCGTTCGAGGGTTGGAGGCTACACCTTC. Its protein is CASSQYRSRVGGYTF.

The CDR3 is CATEQGGDYGYTF. In DNA, the CDR3 is TGTGCCACCGAGCAGGGTGGGGACTATGGCTACACCTTC. V gene TRBV28 combines with J gene TRBJ1-2; TRBD1 might be the D (5 bases). The CDR3 contains 13 residues. Germline V gene sequence: CDR1 MDHEN, CDR2 SYDVKM. Trimming left V 10 bases short and J 3 bases short, with 15 bases between.

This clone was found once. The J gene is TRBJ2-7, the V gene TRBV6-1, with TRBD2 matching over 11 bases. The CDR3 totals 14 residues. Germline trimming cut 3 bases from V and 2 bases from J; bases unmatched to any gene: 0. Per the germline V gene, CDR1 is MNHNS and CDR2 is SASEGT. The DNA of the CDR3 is TGTGCCAGCAGTGATAGCGGGAGGGCCTACGAGCAGTACTTC. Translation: CASSDSGRAYEQYF.

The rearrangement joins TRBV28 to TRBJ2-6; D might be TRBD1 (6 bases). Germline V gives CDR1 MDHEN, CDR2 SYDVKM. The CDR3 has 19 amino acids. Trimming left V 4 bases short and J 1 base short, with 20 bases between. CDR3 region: CASSYGLGAVTSGANVLTF. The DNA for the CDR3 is TGTGCCAGCAGTTACGGGCTGGGGGCGGTGACTTCTGGGGCCAACGTCCTGACTTTC.

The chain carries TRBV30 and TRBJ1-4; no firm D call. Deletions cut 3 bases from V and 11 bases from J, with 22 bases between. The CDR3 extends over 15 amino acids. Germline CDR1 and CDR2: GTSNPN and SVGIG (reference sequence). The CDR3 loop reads CAWSHWEEGPEKLFF. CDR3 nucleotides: TGTGCCTGGAGCCATTGGGAAGAGGGCCCAGAGAAACTGTTTTTT. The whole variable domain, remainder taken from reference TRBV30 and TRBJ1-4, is SQTIHQWPATLVQPVGSPLSLECTVEGTSNPNLYWYRQAAGRGLQLLFYSVGIGQISSEVPQNLSASRPQDRQFILSSKKLLLSDSGFYLCAWSHWEEGPEKLFFGSGTQLSVL.

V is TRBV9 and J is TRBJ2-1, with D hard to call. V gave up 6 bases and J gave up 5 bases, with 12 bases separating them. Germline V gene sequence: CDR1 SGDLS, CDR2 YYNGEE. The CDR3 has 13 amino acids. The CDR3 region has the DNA TGTGCCAGCACCTCACCCAGGAACAATGAGCAGTTCTTC. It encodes CASTSPRNNEQFF.

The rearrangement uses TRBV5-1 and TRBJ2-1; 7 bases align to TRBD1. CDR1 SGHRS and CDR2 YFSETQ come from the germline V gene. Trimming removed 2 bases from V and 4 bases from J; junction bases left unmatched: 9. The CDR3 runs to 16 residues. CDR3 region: CASSFGTATGYNEQFF. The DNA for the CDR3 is TGCGCCAGCAGCTTCGGGACAGCTACCGGTTACAATGAGCAGTTCTTC.

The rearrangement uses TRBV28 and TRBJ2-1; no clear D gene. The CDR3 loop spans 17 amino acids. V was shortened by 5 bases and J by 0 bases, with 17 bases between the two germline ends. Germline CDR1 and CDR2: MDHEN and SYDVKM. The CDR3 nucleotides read TGTGCCAGCAGTCGCCCGTTTTTTCCTAGCTCCTACAATGAGCAGTTCTTC. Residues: CASSRPFFPSSYNEQFF.

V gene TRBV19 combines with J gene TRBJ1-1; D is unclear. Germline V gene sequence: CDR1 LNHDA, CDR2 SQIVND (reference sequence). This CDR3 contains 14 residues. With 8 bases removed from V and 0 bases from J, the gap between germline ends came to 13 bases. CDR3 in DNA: TGTGCCAGTGGTCAGTTTTTCATGAACACTGAAGCTTTCTTT. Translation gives CASGQFFMNTEAFF.

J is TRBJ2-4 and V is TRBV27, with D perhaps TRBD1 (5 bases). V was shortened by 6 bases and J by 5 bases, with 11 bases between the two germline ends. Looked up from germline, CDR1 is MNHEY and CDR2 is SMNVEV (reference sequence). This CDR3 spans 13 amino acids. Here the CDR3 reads CASSQGYQNIQYF. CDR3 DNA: TGTGCCAGCAGCCAGGGCTACCAAAACATTCAGTACTTC.

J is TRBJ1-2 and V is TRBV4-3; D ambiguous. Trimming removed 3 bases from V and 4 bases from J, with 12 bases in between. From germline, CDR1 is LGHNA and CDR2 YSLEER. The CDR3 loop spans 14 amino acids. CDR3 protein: CASSQNTRRYGYTF. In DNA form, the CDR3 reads TGCGCCAGCAGCCAGAATACGCGGCGCTATGGCTACACCTTC.

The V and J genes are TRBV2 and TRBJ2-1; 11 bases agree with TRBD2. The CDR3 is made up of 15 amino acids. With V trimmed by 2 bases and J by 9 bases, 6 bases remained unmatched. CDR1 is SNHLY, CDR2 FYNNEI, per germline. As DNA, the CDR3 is TGTGCCAGCAGTGAAAGGGTAGCGGGAGGGGGTGAGCAGTTCTTC. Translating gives CASSERVAGGGEQFF.

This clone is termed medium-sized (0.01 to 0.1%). In DNA, the CDR3 is TGTGCCAGCAGTTTAGGGGGGGAGTGGGAGACCCAGTACTTC. Protein product: CASSLGGEWETQYF. The chain links TRBV28 to TRBJ2-5; 7 nucleotides agree with TRBD2. Per the germline V gene, CDR1 is MDHEN and CDR2 is SYDVKM. The V gene end was trimmed by 2 bases and the J gene end by 5 bases; junction bases not matched to a gene: 5. The CDR3 is 14 amino acids.